Listed here is a single T cell receptor (beta chain). Its antigen is unidentified. The repertoire was sequenced with immunoSEQ multiplex PCR; TCRdb's copy has only in-frame clones and lacks some. The data show tens of thousands of clones, under 90% seen once. Single viable CD3+CD4+CD8-CD45RO+ cells were sorted as the memory CD4+ T cells. The data stem from a study of memory CD4+ T cells and cytomegalovirus serostatus. At the level of the study: This sample comes from healthy Belgian adults, about 10 CMV seropositive, 24 seronegative. Regarding the study as a whole: Suggested: most of the CMV-linked TCR signature lies in CD4+ memory cells.

The source of this sequence is an adult in good health and CMV-seronegative. Some clones in this sample may be carry-over from other donors' samples. Sequenced: memory CD4+ T cells from blood.

CDR3 in DNA: TGTGCCAGCAGTCGATCTACAGGGTACGCAACTAATGAAAAACTGTTTTTT. Translation gives CASSRSTGYATNEKLFF. V and J are TRBV28 and TRBJ1-4, with D perhaps matching TRBD1 (6 bases). V dropped 5 bases and J dropped 0 bases, with 16 bases sitting between them. CDR1 is MDHEN and CDR2 is SYDVKM in the germline V gene. CDR3 length: 17 amino acids.